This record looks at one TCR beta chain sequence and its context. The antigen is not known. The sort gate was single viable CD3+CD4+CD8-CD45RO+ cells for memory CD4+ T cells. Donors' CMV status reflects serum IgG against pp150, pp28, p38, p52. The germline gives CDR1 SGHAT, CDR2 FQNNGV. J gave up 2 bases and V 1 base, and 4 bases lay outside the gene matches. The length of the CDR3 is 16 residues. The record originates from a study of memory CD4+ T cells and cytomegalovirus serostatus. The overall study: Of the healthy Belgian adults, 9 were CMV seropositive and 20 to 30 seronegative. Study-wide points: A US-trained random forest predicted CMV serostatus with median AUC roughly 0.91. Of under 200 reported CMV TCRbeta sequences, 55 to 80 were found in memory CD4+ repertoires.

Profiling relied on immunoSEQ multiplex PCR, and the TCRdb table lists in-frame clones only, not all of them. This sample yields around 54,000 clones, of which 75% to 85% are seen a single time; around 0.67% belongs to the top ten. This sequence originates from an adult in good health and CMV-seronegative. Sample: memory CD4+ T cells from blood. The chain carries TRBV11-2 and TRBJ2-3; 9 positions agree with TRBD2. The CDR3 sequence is CASSLGLAGFTDTQYF. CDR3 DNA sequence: TGTGCCAGCAGCTTAGGCCTAGCGGGATTCACAGATACGCAGTATTTT.